This paragraph reports one T cell receptor beta chain. Its specificity is not known. Libraries were prepared by immunoSEQ multiplex PCR; TCRdb keeps only in-frame clonotypes and omits some of them. The data hold under 150,000 clones, with roughly 92% observed a single time. This entry belongs to a study of T cell responses to AZD1222 COVID-19 vaccine. Findings and caveats of the study: Donor demographics were predominantly white British with a female majority; clonal diversity may be underestimated. The study found vaccine-associated CD4 TCRs spanning spike, dominant at 160-218 and 743-854. Nearly half of spike-specific TCRs reportedly go after variant regions that carry no mutations. Sampling captured repertoires only after the peak T cell response.

J lost 0 bases, V lost 4 bases, and 6 bases had no gene match. The germline gives CDR1 LNHDA, CDR2 SQIVND (reference sequence). CDR3 length: 16 amino acids. The sequencing here drew on peripheral blood, taken on day 0 of AZD1222 vaccination. The genes are TRBV19 and TRBJ2-1, with 7 bases matching TRBD2. The receptor was isolated from an adult in good health. The CDR3 loop is CASSTISGFSYNEQFF. CDR3 nucleotide sequence: TGTGCCAGTAGTACAATTAGCGGGTTCTCCTACAATGAGCAGTTCTTC. Complete variable domain (other parts from reference TRBV19 and TRBJ2-1): DGGITQSPKYLFRKEGQNVTLSCEQNLNHDAMYWYRQDPGQGLRLIYYSQIVNDFQKGDIAEGYSVSREKKESFPLTVTSAQKNPTAFYLCASSTISGFSYNEQFFGPGTRLTVL.